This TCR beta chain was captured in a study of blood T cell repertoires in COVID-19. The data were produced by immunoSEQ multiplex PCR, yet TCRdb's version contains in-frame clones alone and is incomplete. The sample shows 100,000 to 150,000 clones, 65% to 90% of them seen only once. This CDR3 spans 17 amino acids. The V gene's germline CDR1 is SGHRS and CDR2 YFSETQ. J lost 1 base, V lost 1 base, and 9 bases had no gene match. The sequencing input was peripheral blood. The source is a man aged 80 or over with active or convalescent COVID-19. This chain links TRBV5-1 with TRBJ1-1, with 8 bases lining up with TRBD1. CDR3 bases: TGCGCCAGCAGCTTGTCTCTACGGACAGGGACGAACACTGAAGCTTTCTTT. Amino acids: CASSLSLRTGTNTEAFF.